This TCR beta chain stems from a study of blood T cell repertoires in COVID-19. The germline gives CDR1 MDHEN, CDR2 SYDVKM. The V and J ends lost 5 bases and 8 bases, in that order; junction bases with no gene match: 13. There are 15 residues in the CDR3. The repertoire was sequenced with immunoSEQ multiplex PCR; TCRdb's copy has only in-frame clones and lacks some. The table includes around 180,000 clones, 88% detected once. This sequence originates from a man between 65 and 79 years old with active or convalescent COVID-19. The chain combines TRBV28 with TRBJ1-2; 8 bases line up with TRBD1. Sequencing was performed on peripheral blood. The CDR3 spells CASSPGTGEILGYTF. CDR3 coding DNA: TGTGCCAGCAGTCCCGGGACAGGAGAGATCTTAGGCTACACCTTC.